This T cell receptor beta chain was found in a study of T cell responses to AZD1222 COVID-19 vaccine. Study in general: Analysis merged second doses at about 4 or about 12 weeks.

Study-wide results and limits: With two AZD1222 doses given, Spike-specific TCR breadth and depth both rose. Females made up more of the donors, who were largely white British, and clonal diversity may have come out too low. Spike as a whole was targeted by vaccine-associated CD4 TCRs, dominant at 160-218 and 743-854.

For this clone: Its antigen is undetermined.

The repertoire was sequenced with immunoSEQ multiplex PCR; TCRdb's copy has only in-frame clones and lacks some. The data contain 95,000 to 100,000 clones, roughly 86% of them seen just once; the ten biggest clones take up around 1.5%. Germline V gene sequence: CDR1 MDHEN, CDR2 SYDVKM. The V end was cut by 4 bases, the J end by 0 bases, with 13 bases between. The CDR3 extends over 16 amino acids. The V and J genes are TRBV28 and TRBJ1-3; D gene uncertain. The sequence was obtained from an adult in good health. The material sequenced was peripheral blood, taken on day 0 of AZD1222 vaccination. For the CDR3, the DNA is TGTGCCAGCAGTTGGGCAGGCGTTGACTCTGGAAACACCATATATTTT. Its translation: CASSWAGVDSGNTIYF.